A single sample is the source of the 25 T cell receptor beta chains below, sequenced in a study of cytomegalovirus exposure and HLA in healthy donors (dated 2017 in TCRdb). The receptor library was made with the immunoSEQ multiplex PCR assay. A mixture of 60 forward primers for TCR Vbeta segments and 13 reverse primers for TCR Jbeta segments was used in the multiplex PCR. Imported from immuneACCESS, the table was reduced by TCRdb to in-frame sequences with V and J called. These copies leave out some clones; in studies compared against another copy, an unresolved V gene accounts for under half, and the cause of the remainder is not known. The sample has around 150,000 clones on record, 75% to 90% of them singletons. The top ten constitute under 2% of the sample. Sample: PBMCs. The origin of the receptors is a woman between 18 and 30 years old in good health and CMV-seronegative.

The chain carries TRBV18 and TRBJ1-2; 9 bases line up with TRBD1. CDR1 is KGHSH, CDR2 LQKENI, per germline. The CDR3 is 15 residues long. The junction had 6 bases not matched to a gene; V was cut back by 0 bases and J by 7 bases. Here the CDR3 DNA reads TGTGCCAGCTCACCACCGTCGGAGGACAGGGGTGGCTACACCTTC. Encoded protein: CASSPPSEDRGGYTF.

The chain has TRBV7-8 and TRBJ2-5; tentatively, D is TRBD1 (5 bases). This CDR3 has 15 residues. Trimming took 2 bases from V and 1 from J, leaving 11 bases between them. CDR1 and CDR2 (germline): SGHVS, FQNEAQ. The CDR3 protein is CASSLSRGPQETQYF. The CDR3 DNA sequence: TGTGCCAGCAGCTTAAGTAGGGGCCCCCAAGAGACCCAGTACTTC. Supplemented by reference TRBV7-8 and TRBJ2-5, the full variable domain reads GAGVSQSPRYKVAKRGQDVALRCDPISGHVSLFWYQQALGQGPEFLTYFQNEAQLDKSGLPSDRFFAERPEGSVSTLKIQRTQQEDSAVYLCASSLSRGPQETQYFGPGTRLLVL.

The chain combines TRBV9 with TRBJ1-4; D is possibly TRBD1 (5 bases). In germline, CDR1 is SGDLS, CDR2 YYNGEE. The CDR3 consists of 18 residues. The V gene lost 6 bases and the J gene lost 8 bases, with 29 bases spanning the gap. CDR3 amino acids: CASTENYGGAWNLEKLFF. For the CDR3, the DNA is TGTGCCAGCACCGAAAATTATGGAGGGGCCTGGAACCTCGAAAAACTGTTTTTT.

CDR3 protein: CASSQFPSVTPYEQYF. The CDR3 DNA reads as TGCGCCAGCAGCCAATTTCCTAGCGTTACCCCCTACGAGCAGTACTTC. This chain connects TRBV4-1 to TRBJ2-7; the D gene is possibly TRBD2 (6 bases). V lost 2 bases, J lost 2 bases, and 16 bases lay in between. This CDR3 has 16 amino acids. Germline CDR1 is MGHRA and CDR2 is YSYEKL.

The rearrangement links TRBV9 to TRBJ2-3, with D possibly TRBD1 on 6 matching bases. V lost 1 base to trimming and J lost 2 bases, with 11 bases between them. Germline CDR1 is SGDLS and CDR2 is YYNGEE. This CDR3 is 15 amino acids long. The CDR3 region is CASSVTGSYTDTQYF. For the CDR3, the DNA is TGTGCCAGCAGCGTAACAGGGAGTTACACAGATACGCAGTATTTT.

The rearrangement uses TRBV11-2 and TRBJ1-5, with a weak D call TRBD1 (6 bases). The CDR3 length is 15 residues. Trimming removed 2 bases at V and 3 bases at J, with 11 bases between. CDR1 is SGHAT and CDR2 is FQNNGV in the germline V gene. Here the CDR3 reads CASSLQGQINQPQHF. The DNA of the CDR3 is TGTGCCAGCAGCTTACAGGGGCAAATCAATCAGCCCCAGCATTTT.

The chain has TRBV7-8 and TRBJ2-7; D may be TRBD1 (6 bases). With 5 bases removed from V and 1 base from J, the gap between germline ends came to 12 bases. The CDR3 has 14 amino acids. CDR1 is SGHVS, CDR2 FQNEAQ, per germline. This chain's CDR3 is CASSASRGSYEQYF. CDR3 sequence (DNA): TGTGCCAGCAGCGCGAGCAGGGGATCCTACGAGCAGTACTTC.

The chain has TRBV2 and TRBJ2-4; 11 bases align to TRBD1. J was trimmed by 7 bases and V by 5 bases; bases with no gene match: 4. The germline V gene has CDR1 SNHLY and CDR2 FYNNEI. The CDR3 has 14 residues. In nucleotides, the CDR3 is TGTGCCAGCAGTCCTGGGGACAGGGGGAACATTCAGTACTTC. This codes for CASSPGDRGNIQYF.

The rearrangement joins TRBV11-2 to TRBJ2-5, with 14 bases identical to TRBD2. The CDR3 loop spans 17 amino acids. Germline CDR1 SGHAT, CDR2 FQNNGV. J gave up 1 base and V 3 bases, and 4 bases lay outside the gene matches. The CDR3 protein is CASSLGTSGGSQETQYF. The CDR3 DNA reads as TGTGCCAGCAGCTTGGGGACTAGCGGGGGCTCCCAAGAGACCCAGTACTTC.

V usage is TRBV28 and J usage is TRBJ1-5, with 8 bases that match TRBD1. CDR3 size: 15 residues. J was trimmed by 3 bases and V by 3 bases; bases with no gene match: 4. The germline V gene has CDR1 MDHEN and CDR2 SYDVKM. This CDR3 reads CASSLGDRFNQPQHF. The CDR3 nucleotides are TGTGCCAGCAGTTTGGGGGACAGGTTCAATCAGCCCCAGCATTTT.

This clone turned up a few times. The chain combines TRBV5-1 with TRBJ2-7, with D perhaps matching TRBD2 (6 bases). This CDR3 has 15 amino acids. Germline V lookup: CDR1 SGHRS, CDR2 YFSETQ. The V end was cut by 5 bases, the J end by 3 bases, with 18 bases between. CDR3 residues: CASRQEASDHYEQYF. Here the CDR3 DNA reads TGCGCCAGCAGACAAGAGGCTAGCGACCACTACGAGCAGTACTTC.

This chain links TRBV11-2 with TRBJ2-7; a possible D gene is TRBD1 (6 bases). Trimming shortened V by 5 bases and J by 0 bases, and 14 bases separated the two germline ends. This CDR3 is built from 15 residues. The germline V gene has CDR1 SGHAT and CDR2 FQNNGV. Written as DNA, the CDR3 is TGTGCCAGCAGCCTAACAGGGCCCTACTCCTACGAGCAGTACTTC. Its protein product is CASSLTGPYSYEQYF. The whole variable domain, filled in from reference TRBV11-2 and TRBJ2-7, reads EAGVAQSPRYKIIEKRQSVAFWCNPISGHATLYWYQQILGQGPKLLIQFQNNGVVDDSQLPKDRFSAERLKGVDSTLKIQPAKLEDSAVYLCASSLTGPYSYEQYFGPGTRLTVT.

This clone occurred once. Additional DNA sequences in this sample encode the identical CDR3. The chain recombines TRBV15 with TRBJ2-5; weak D call: TRBD2 (5 bases). CDR1 is LNHNV, CDR2 YYDKDF, per germline (reference sequence). CDR3 length equals 13 residues. Trimming shortened V by 0 bases and J by 4 bases, and 6 bases separated the two germline ends. CDR3: CATSRDRGETQYF. CDR3 sequence (DNA): TGTGCCACCAGCAGAGATCGGGGAGAGACCCAGTACTTC. The full variable domain, its missing parts supplied by reference TRBV15 and TRBJ2-5, is DAMVIQNPRYQVTQFGKPVTLSCSQTLNHNVMYWYQQKSSQAPKLLFHYYDKDFNNEADTPDNFQSRRPNTSFCFLDIRSPGLGDTAMYLCATSRDRGETQYFGPGTRLLVL.

This chain links TRBV5-4 with TRBJ2-4; D is possibly TRBD1 (6 bases). The CDR3 loop spans 17 amino acids. Germline V CDR1 and CDR2: SGHNT, YYREEE (reference sequence). V was pared by 0 bases and J by 0 bases, with 13 bases between. As DNA, the CDR3 is TGTGCCAGCAGCTTGGAGGGACAAGGGGGAGCCAAAAACATTCAGTACTTC. It encodes CASSLEGQGGAKNIQYF.

This clone was recorded only once. The chain has TRBV5-1 and TRBJ2-3; 8 positions match TRBD2. CDR1 is SGHRS, CDR2 YFSETQ, per germline. After removal of 0 bases from V and 2 bases from J, the junction contained 2 bases not matched to a gene. The CDR3 has 15 residues. This CDR3 is CASSLGSGDTDTQYF. In DNA, the CDR3 is TGCGCCAGCAGCTTGGGTAGCGGGGACACAGATACGCAGTATTTT.

This chain connects TRBV4-1 to TRBJ1-3; no definite D call. The CDR3 sequence is 14 residues long. Trimming stripped 1 base from V and 3 bases from J, with 7 bases between. From germline, CDR1 is MGHRA and CDR2 YSYEKL. Here the CDR3 DNA reads TGCGCCAGCAGCCAAGGTAGACTTGGAAACACCATATATTTT. This codes for CASSQGRLGNTIYF.

The rearrangement joins TRBV2 to TRBJ2-3; 7 nucleotides align to TRBD2. The germline gives CDR1 SNHLY, CDR2 FYNNEI. This CDR3 has 14 residues. The V and J ends lost 0 bases and 6 bases, in that order; junction bases with no gene match: 3. The CDR3 nucleotides are TGTGCCAGCAGTGAAGCGACTAGCTCGGATACGCAGTATTTT. The encoded protein is CASSEATSSDTQYF.

CDR3 coding DNA: TGTGCCAGCAGTTACTCCCCGCTTGGGGCTGACAAAGCTTTCTTT. Residues: CASSYSPLGADKAFF. The J gene is TRBJ1-1, the V gene TRBV6-5; D perhaps matches TRBD1 (5 bases). The CDR3 is made up of 15 amino acids. CDR1 is MNHEY and CDR2 is SVGAGI in the germline V gene. V dropped 0 bases and J dropped 9 bases, with 17 bases sitting between them.

V is TRBV7-6 and J is TRBJ2-5; 12 bases are a match to TRBD2. The CDR3 runs 16 residues. Germline loops: CDR1 SGHVS, CDR2 FNYEAQ. V lost 5 bases to trimming and J lost 4 bases; unmatched junction nucleotides: 8. DNA for the CDR3: TGTGCCAGCAGCACAACCTCGGGACTAGCGGGAGAGACCCAGTACTTC. It translates to CASSTTSGLAGETQYF.

In its sample, this clone is medium-sized (0.01 to 0.1%). The chain uses TRBV2 and TRBJ1-1; 7 nucleotides agree with TRBD1. This CDR3 region has 14 residues. Germline loops: CDR1 SNHLY, CDR2 FYNNEI. V shed 8 bases and J 6 bases; nucleotides not matched to a gene: 12. Written as DNA, the CDR3 is TGTGCCAGCGGACCGACAGGGTTGAGCTCTGAAGCTTTCTTT. Translating it yields CASGPTGLSSEAFF.

The rearrangement uses TRBV4-1 and TRBJ2-3; 12 positions match TRBD2. V lost 0 bases to trimming and J lost 1 base; unmatched junction nucleotides: 2. Germline assignment: CDR1 MGHRA and CDR2 YSYEKL. This CDR3 region has 17 residues. For the CDR3, the DNA is TGCGCCAGCAGCCAAGAGAGGACTAGCGGGGGCACAGATACGCAGTATTTT. Encoded protein: CASSQERTSGGTDTQYF.

V and J are TRBV29-1 and TRBJ2-3, with D possibly matching TRBD2 (6 bases). V lost 4 bases and J 3 bases, leaving 17 bases between the germline ends. This CDR3 is built from 15 residues. Germline V lookup: CDR1 SQVTM, CDR2 ANQGSEA. The CDR3 protein is CSVGGRRSGTDTQYF. Here the CDR3 DNA reads TGCAGCGTTGGGGGGAGGAGGTCTGGGACAGATACGCAGTATTTT.

The chain carries TRBV28 and TRBJ2-1; 7 bases line up with TRBD2. CDR1 and CDR2 (germline): MDHEN, SYDVKM. The CDR3 spans 15 residues. The V gene end was trimmed by 5 bases and the J gene end by 3 bases; junction bases not matched to a gene: 7. The CDR3 here is CASSKHSGFYNEQFF. DNA of the CDR3: TGTGCCAGCAGTAAACATAGCGGGTTCTACAATGAGCAGTTCTTC. Supplemented by reference TRBV28 and TRBJ2-1, the full variable domain reads DVKVTQSSRYLVKRTGEKVFLECVQDMDHENMFWYRQDPGLGLRLIYFSYDVKMKEKGDIPEGYSVSREKKERFSLILESASTNQTSMYLCASSKHSGFYNEQFFGPGTRLTVL.

The rearrangement joins TRBV7-8 to TRBJ2-7, with D possibly TRBD1 on 7 matching bases. This CDR3 contains 14 residues. Trimming pared 4 bases from V and 5 bases from J, leaving 15 bases between. Germline CDR1 reads SGHVS; CDR2 reads FQNEAQ. The CDR3 DNA reads as TGTGCCAGCAGCTCCCAGGGGGGTAGGAACGAGCAGTACTTC. Residues: CASSSQGGRNEQYF.

This clone has just a few counts. This sequence joins TRBV19 and TRBJ2-2; a weak D match, TRBD1 (6 bases). The CDR3 has 14 residues. The ends were cut back, 5 bases at V and 3 bases at J, with 10 bases in the middle. Germline CDR1 is LNHDA and CDR2 is SQIVND (reference sequence). The CDR3 DNA reads TGTGCCAGTAGTGGTACAGGGTACACCGGGGAGCTGTTTTTT. Translated, it gives CASSGTGYTGELFF.